This T cell receptor beta chain was sequenced during a study of cytomegalovirus exposure and HLA in healthy donors. Study context: There were under 130 million unique TCR beta sequences, drawn from about 190 million T cells, in an earlier analysis. Whole-study findings and limits: Confirmation was obtained in vitro that three CMV-associated chains are specific for CMV antigens.

In regard to this clone: Antigen: not known.

The PCR had 60 Vbeta and 13 Jbeta primers. Assay: immunoSEQ multiplex PCR; the TCRdb copy retains only in-frame clones and omits some. Seen here are 160,000 or so clones, roughly four fifths observed once, and the top ten hold 7% to 9%. Germline CDR1 and CDR2: LGHNA and YSLEER. The CDR3 contains 18 residues. V shed 0 bases and J shed 2 bases, with 18 bases lying between them. This chain links TRBV4-3 with TRBJ2-3, with D possibly matching TRBD1 (6 bases). Sequencing input: PBMCs. This sequence originates from a male donor in good health and CMV-seropositive. The CDR3 loop is CASSQDQRTATHTDTQYF. The CDR3 DNA reads as TGCGCCAGCAGCCAAGATCAGCGGACAGCAACTCACACAGATACGCAGTATTTT.